Presented here are 13 T cell receptor beta chains from one specimen sequenced in a study of blood T cell repertoires in COVID-19. Clones were read by immunoSEQ multiplex PCR, and TCRdb kept only the in-frame ones, dropping some. The data show 160,000 or so clones, about 86% seen once. The sample was peripheral blood. Receptors originate from a woman aged 70-85 years with COVID-19, enrolled during active disease.

The chain couples TRBV5-1 to TRBJ2-5, with no clear D. Per the germline V gene, CDR1 is SGHRS and CDR2 is YFSETQ. With 0 bases removed from V and 5 bases from J, the gap between germline ends came to 20 bases. There are 17 residues in the CDR3. CDR3 in amino acids: CASSLAPLSYGQETQYF. CDR3 DNA sequence: TGCGCCAGCAGCTTGGCACCGCTGTCATATGGTCAGGAGACCCAGTACTTC.

This clone was recorded once. This chain uses TRBV11-2 with TRBJ1-6; D remains ambiguous. CDR3 length equals 15 residues. The ends were cut back, 3 bases at V and 6 bases at J, with 12 bases in the middle. CDR1 and CDR2 (germline): SGHAT, FQNNGV. CDR3 in amino acids: CASSFNRGSNSPLHF. Here the CDR3 DNA reads TGTGCCAGCAGCTTTAACCGGGGTTCTAATTCACCCCTCCACTTT.

The chain combines TRBV6-1 with TRBJ1-3; TRBD1 matches at 7 bases. The CDR3 spans 15 residues. J lost 2 bases, V lost 5 bases, and 6 bases had no gene match. From germline, CDR1 is MNHNS and CDR2 SASEGT. The CDR3: CASSTTGSAGNTIYF. The CDR3 nucleotides are TGTGCCAGCAGTACGACAGGGTCGGCTGGAAACACCATATATTTT.

The gene calls are TRBV19 and TRBJ1-1, with D hard to call. The CDR3 covers 15 residues. CDR1 and CDR2 from the germline V gene are LNHDA and SQIVND (reference sequence). V lost 3 bases and J 0 bases, leaving 11 bases between the germline ends. The CDR3 sequence: CASSIGRDVNTEAFF. CDR3 sequence (DNA): TGTGCCAGTAGTATTGGGCGGGATGTGAACACTGAAGCTTTCTTT.

This chain joins TRBV28 and TRBJ2-7; the D gene is possibly TRBD1 (5 bases). This CDR3 has 16 residues. Deletions cut 4 bases from V and 1 base from J, with 17 bases between. The germline V gene has CDR1 MDHEN and CDR2 SYDVKM. The CDR3 protein is CASSSIIPGISYEQYF. Written as DNA, the CDR3 is TGTGCCAGCAGTTCGATAATTCCAGGGATTTCCTACGAGCAGTACTTC.

This clone has only one observation. V usage is TRBV28 and J usage is TRBJ1-5; D is possibly TRBD1 (5 bases). This CDR3 has 16 amino acids. The V and J ends lost 5 bases and 4 bases respectively, with 18 bases between them. From germline, CDR1 is MDHEN and CDR2 SYDVKM. This chain's CDR3 is CASSTPRRGGNQPQHF. In DNA, the CDR3 is TGTGCCAGCAGTACCCCGAGGAGGGGAGGTAATCAGCCCCAGCATTTT.

This clone was observed once. The chain recombines TRBV11-2 with TRBJ1-5; D is unresolved. This CDR3 has 14 amino acids. From germline, CDR1 is SGHAT and CDR2 FQNNGV. Trimming removed 1 base at V and 3 bases at J, with 7 bases between. CDR3 region: CASSLGLNNQPQHF. For the CDR3, the DNA is TGTGCCAGCAGCTTAGGACTAAACAATCAGCCCCAGCATTTT.

This sequence joins TRBV5-1 and TRBJ2-7; 11 bases map to TRBD1. The V gene end was trimmed by 0 bases and the J gene end by 2 bases; junction bases not matched to a gene: 4. Per germline, CDR1 SGHRS and CDR2 YFSETQ. This CDR3 is 16 amino acids long. Here the CDR3 reads CASSLDGTGGTYEQYF. The CDR3 DNA reads as TGCGCCAGCAGCTTGGACGGGACAGGGGGGACCTACGAGCAGTACTTC.

The rearrangement uses TRBV7-9 and TRBJ2-1, with 11 bases matching TRBD1. CDR3 size: 15 residues. Germline CDR1 and CDR2: SEHNR and FQNEAQ (reference sequence). The J segment lost 8 bases and the V segment lost 1 base, leaving 4 bases of the junction unmatched. The CDR3 reads CASSLGGQGVYEQFF. The CDR3 DNA follows: TGTGCCAGCAGCTTAGGGGGACAGGGGGTTTATGAGCAGTTCTTC.

This clone was recorded a few times. The chain employs TRBV5-1 and TRBJ1-1; D is uncertain. The CDR3 has 15 residues. Germline-derived CDR1 and CDR2 are SGHRS and YFSETQ. V gave up 0 bases and J gave up 2 bases, with 11 bases separating them. In DNA form, the CDR3 reads TGCGCCAGCAGCTTGGAAGGCAGAGGAAACACTGAAGCTTTCTTT. Its translation is CASSLEGRGNTEAFF.

This clone was counted a few times. This chain joins TRBV30 and TRBJ1-2; D not certain. V was pared by 0 bases and J by 7 bases, with 12 bases between. The CDR3 runs 13 residues. Per germline, CDR1 GTSNPN and CDR2 SVGIG (reference sequence). The CDR3 DNA follows: TGTGCCTGGAGTGTCAGAAACGGGGTTGGCTACACCTTC. Its translation is CAWSVRNGVGYTF.

The J gene is TRBJ1-2, the V gene TRBV19; 7 bases align to TRBD1. Per germline, CDR1 LNHDA and CDR2 SQIVND (reference sequence). The V gene end was trimmed by 6 bases and the J gene end by 2 bases; junction bases not matched to a gene: 9. This CDR3 spans 15 amino acids. This chain's CDR3 is CASSVTPGQNYGYTF. CDR3 DNA: TGTGCCAGTAGCGTAACACCGGGACAGAACTATGGCTACACCTTC.

The sample holds one count of this clone. The CDR3 loop is CASSGPGTTNTIYF. In nucleotides, the CDR3 is TGTGCCAGCAGTGGCCCCGGGACAACAAACACCATATATTTT. The J gene is TRBJ1-3, the V gene TRBV25-1; D possibly corresponds to TRBD1 (6 bases). The V gene lost 4 bases and the J gene lost 6 bases, with 13 bases spanning the gap. The CDR3 is made up of 14 amino acids. Germline V CDR1 and CDR2: MGHDK, SYGVNS.